This TCR beta chain was captured in a study of T cell repertoires in cytomegalovirus infection. As for the study in general: In the study, CMV epitopes included recently identified HLA-C-restricted and well-studied HLA-B-restricted ones. Based on public TCR beta signatures, there were indications of CMV infection and of a matching HLA type.

Study observations and caveats: HLA-C-restricted CMV clonotypes gave the most frequent clonotype in two of eight donors. Cumulative frequency (of public TCR beta family members) identified carriers of CMV plus the relevant HLA.

The germline V gene encodes CDR1 ENHRY and CDR2 SYGVKD. The CDR3 contains 15 residues. The junction had 7 bases not matched to a gene; V was cut back by 1 base and J by 5 bases. TCRdb analysed the reads with MiXCR anew, one entry per CDR3 protein. This sample yields fewer than 900,000 distinct CDR3 sequences, of which approximately 32% are seen a single time; under 15% belongs to the top ten. The table lists this clonotype with a few counts. Its antigen is not identified. The receptor was isolated from a human donor in good health (CMV status not recorded). Some clones in this sample may be carry-over from other donors' samples. The rearrangement joins TRBV10-3 to TRBJ2-7; 8 bases align to TRBD2. This material consisted of cultured CD8+ T cells from PBMCs, taken from culture after CMV antigen stimulation. DNA for the CDR3: TGTGCCATCAGTGAGTGGGAGACTAGCGTTCACGAGCAGTACTTC. Its translation is CAISEWETSVHEQYF.